These 11 T cell receptor beta chains were sequenced from one sample in a study of tumor-infiltrating lymphocytes in primary liver carcinoma. A constant-region primer primed TCR beta cDNA synthesis from 400 to 550 ng of total RNA. Library construction for TCR beta comprised three nested multiplex PCR rounds performed with slightly modified ARM-PCR. The first two PCR rounds used TRBV1-TRBV30 forward primers with a C-beta reverse primer, roughly 10 cycles each. TCRdb re-called the multiplex PCR reads through MiXCR, storing one row per CDR3 protein. Among more than 150,000 distinct CDR3 sequences listed, 50% to 75% were seen once. Unsorted whole blood supplied the blood RNA, and germline DNA was isolated too. The sequenced sample consisted of peripheral blood. These receptors were collected from a man aged 35-49 years with primary liver carcinoma and hepatitis B virus infection.

The rearrangement links TRBV4-2 to TRBJ2-3; possibly TRBD2 for D (6 bases). The CDR3 length is 14 residues. Trimming left V 3 bases short and J 4 bases short, with 11 bases between. Germline assignment: CDR1 LGHNA and CDR2 YNFKEQ. In nucleotides, the CDR3 is TGTGCCAGCAGCCACGGGTCTAGCGCAGATACGCAGTATTTT. This codes for CASSHGSSADTQYF.

Points on this clonotype: This could be a read error, since a much larger clone is one nucleotide away. The V call is TRBV12-3 or TRBV12-4, the J call TRBJ2-3; no firm D call. This CDR3 contains 12 residues. CDR3 protein: CSSRPGTDTQYF. The CDR3 bases are TGTTCCAGCAGACCCGGCACAGATACGCAGTATTTT.

The chain combines TRBV13 with TRBJ2-1; D is perhaps TRBD2 (6 bases). The CDR3 contains 15 residues. Trimming left V 0 bases short and J 10 bases short, with 16 bases between. CDR1 is PRHDT and CDR2 is FYEKMQ in the germline V gene (reference sequence). The DNA of the CDR3 is TGTGCCAGCAGCTTAGGTAGTTCTGGGGGACTCGAGCAGTTCTTC. Its translation: CASSLGSSGGLEQFF.

This clonotype was observed a few times. The gene calls are TRBV4-2 and TRBJ2-1; TRBD1 might be the D (6 bases). V was cut by 1 base and J by 3 bases, with 10 bases left in between. The germline CDR1 and CDR2 sequences are LGHNA and YNFKEQ. The CDR3 is made up of 15 amino acids. The CDR3 coding sequence is TGTGCCAGCAGCCAAGTAACAGGGAACTACAATGAGCAGTTCTTC. Amino acids: CASSQVTGNYNEQFF.

V and J are TRBV6-5 and TRBJ1-4, with unresolved D. CDR1 is MNHEY and CDR2 is SVGAGI in the germline V gene. V gave up 8 bases and J gave up 6 bases, with 13 bases separating them. The CDR3 is 13 residues long. CDR3 DNA: TGTGCCAGCGGGAGGCAGGTGGATGAAAAACTGTTTTTT. Amino acid sequence: CASGRQVDEKLFF.

About this clonotype: A junction end diverges from the germline sequence, so it may reflect a read error. The chain is built from TRBV11-2 and TRBJ2-7; 8 bases match TRBD2. The CDR3 is 17 amino acids. Germline values: CDR1 SGHAT, CDR2 FQNNGV. CDR3 DNA: TGTGCCAGCAGCTTAGGACTAGGGACTAGAGGTACCTACGAGCAATACTTC. The encoded protein is CASSLGLGTRGTYEQYF.

J is TRBJ1-3 and V is TRBV7-9, with 7 positions matching TRBD1. V trimming: 2 bases; J trimming: 2 bases; junction bases outside the gene matches: 6. There are 16 residues in the CDR3. CDR1 and CDR2 from the germline V gene are SEHNR and FQNEAQ (reference sequence). The CDR3 protein is CASSLTLTGAGNTIYF. The CDR3 DNA follows: TGTGCCAGCAGCTTAACGCTTACAGGGGCTGGAAACACCATATATTTT. The whole variable domain, filled in from reference TRBV7-9 and TRBJ1-3, reads DTGVSQNPRHKITKRGQNVTFRCDPISEHNRLYWYRQTLGQGPEFLTYFQNEAQLEKSRLLSDRFSAERPKGSFSTLEIQRTEQGDSAMYLCASSLTLTGAGNTIYFGEGSWLTVV.

Worth noting for this clonotype: Its ends do not fully match the called genes, so a read error is possible. The chain links TRBV5-6 to TRBJ2-7; 8 nucleotides agree with TRBD1. This CDR3 has 14 residues. Germline lookup yields CDR1 SGHDT and CDR2 YYEEEE. CDR3 in amino acids: CASTLGDRTYEQYF. CDR3 DNA sequence: TGTGCCAGCACCTTGGGGGACAGGACCTACGAGCAGTACTTC.

Notes on this clonotype: This may come from a read error, since a much larger clone is one base off. This chain's CDR3 is CASSLGLAEVNEQFF. CDR3 bases: TGTGCCAGCAGCTTAGGACTAGCGGAAGTGAATGAGCAGTTCTTC. The V gene is TRBV11-2, the J gene TRBJ2-1, with TRBD2 identical over 9 bases. Looked up from germline, CDR1 is SGHAT and CDR2 is FQNNGV. The CDR3 has 15 residues. The V segment lost 1 base and the J segment 7 bases; nucleotides outside the gene matches: 5. The variable domain in full, completed from reference TRBV11-2 and TRBJ2-1, reads EAGVAQSPRYKIIEKRQSVAFWCNPISGHATLYWYQQILGQGPKLLIQFQNNGVVDDSQLPKDRFSAERLKGVDSTLKIQPAKLEDSAVYLCASSLGLAEVNEQFFGPGTRLTVL.

Points on this clonotype: The junction departs from the called germline gene at one end, perhaps through a read error. This sequence joins TRBV6-5 and TRBJ1-1; TRBD1 agrees at 9 bases. The CDR3 is 15 residues long. Germline V gene sequence: CDR1 MNHEY, CDR2 SVGAGI. CDR3 coding DNA: TGTACCAGCACCAATCGCGGACAGGGGATGACTGAAGCTTTCTTT. Amino acid sequence: CTSTNRGQGMTEAFF.

Comments on this clonotype: A read error may be the cause here, since a much bigger clone is one base away. The genes are TRBV11-2 and TRBJ2-1; 10 bases map to TRBD1. Germline V gene data show CDR1 as SGHAT and CDR2 as FQNNGV. The V segment lost 5 bases and the J segment 6 bases; nucleotides outside the gene matches: 4. CDR3 length: 14 residues. Here the CDR3 DNA reads TGTGCCAGCAGCCCGTGGACAGGGGGCAATGAGCAGTTCTTC. It is translated as CASSPWTGGNEQFF.